This T cell receptor (beta chain) emerged from a study of sequential checkpoint blockade in melanoma. Only in-frame clones appear in the TCRdb table, and some are missing; sequencing was by immunoSEQ multiplex PCR. The table shows about 12,000 clones, with around 70% occurring only once. The CDR3 covers 12 residues. V trimming: 6 bases; J trimming: 5 bases; junction bases outside the gene matches: 4. Germline V gene sequence: CDR1 SGHRS, CDR2 YFSETQ. The treatment denotes: randomized to nivolumab then ipilimumab (arm A) or the reverse (arm B). PBMC sorting kept live CD3+CD8+ cells without CD19 or CD56.

The sequences come from CD8+ T cells sorted from blood (inferred from file names), collected from a patient given nivolumab and ipilimumab in sequence. The rearrangement joins TRBV5-1 to TRBJ2-5; TRBD2 matches 7 bases. The sequence was obtained from a human donor with melanoma. The CDR3 loop is CASTRGGETQYF. The DNA for the CDR3 is TGCGCCAGCACCCGGGGAGGGGAGACCCAGTACTTC.